By proportion, the clone carrying this T cell receptor beta chain is medium-sized (0.01 to 0.1%). The antigen remains undetermined. Treatment given: approximately nine-day PBMC culture with coronavirus spike peptide pools or control peptides (ViraFEST assay). These data originate in a study of vaccination and CD4 T cells after COVID-19. Study summary: As their vaccination, participants received two doses of either BNT162b2 or mRNA-1273 vaccine.

An Oncomine TCR Beta short-read assay was used to sequence the DNA from cultured CD4+ T cells. TCRdb passed the PCR reads through MiXCR, listing each CDR3 protein once. Among about 14,000 distinct CDR3 sequences, 27% were seen once, and the ten largest hold around 8%. Sequencing used CD4+ T cells from blood, cultured in vitro. The sequence was collected from a human donor who had recovered from COVID-19.

In DNA form, the CDR3 reads TGTGCCAGCATTCAACAGGGCTCTGGAAACACCATATATTTT. Its protein product is CASIQQGSGNTIYF. V is TRBV6-1 and J is TRBJ1-3, with TRBD1 as a possible D gene (6 bases). The CDR3 runs 14 residues. Trimming cost V 7 bases and J 0 bases, with 10 bases left between them. Germline V gene lookup returns CDR1 MNHNS and CDR2 SASEGT.